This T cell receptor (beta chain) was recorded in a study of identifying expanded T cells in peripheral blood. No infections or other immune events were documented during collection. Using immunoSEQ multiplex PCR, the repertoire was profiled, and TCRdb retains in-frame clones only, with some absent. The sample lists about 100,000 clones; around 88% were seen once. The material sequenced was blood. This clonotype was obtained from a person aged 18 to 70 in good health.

The CDR3 loop reads CASSHPGELGQYF. For the CDR3, the DNA is TGTGCCAGCAGCCACCCCGGGGAACTGGGGCAGTACTTC. This chain joins TRBV5-6 and TRBJ2-7; the D gene is possibly TRBD2 (5 bases). Looked up from germline, CDR1 is SGHDT and CDR2 is YYEEEE. This CDR3 is built from 13 residues. The V gene lost 4 bases and the J gene lost 9 bases, with 17 bases spanning the gap.